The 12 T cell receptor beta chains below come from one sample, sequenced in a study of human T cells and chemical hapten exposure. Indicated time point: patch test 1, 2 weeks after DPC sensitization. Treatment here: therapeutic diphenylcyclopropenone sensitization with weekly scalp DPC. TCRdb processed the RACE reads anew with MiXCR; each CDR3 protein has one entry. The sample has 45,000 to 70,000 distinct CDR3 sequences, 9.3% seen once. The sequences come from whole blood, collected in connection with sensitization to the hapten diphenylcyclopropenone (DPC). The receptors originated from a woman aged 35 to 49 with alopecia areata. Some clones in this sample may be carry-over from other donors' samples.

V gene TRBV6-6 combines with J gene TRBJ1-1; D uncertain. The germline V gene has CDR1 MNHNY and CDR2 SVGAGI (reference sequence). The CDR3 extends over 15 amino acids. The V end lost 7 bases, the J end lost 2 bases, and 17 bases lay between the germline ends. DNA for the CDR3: TGTGCCAGCATCCGAGGGTTTAACGCTAACACTGAAGCTTTCTTT. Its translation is CASIRGFNANTEAFF.

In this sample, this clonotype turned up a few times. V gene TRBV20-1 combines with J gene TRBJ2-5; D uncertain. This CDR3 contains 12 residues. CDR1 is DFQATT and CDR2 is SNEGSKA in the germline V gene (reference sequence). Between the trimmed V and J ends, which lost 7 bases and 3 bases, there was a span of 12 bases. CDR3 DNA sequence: TGCAGTGTCCAGGCAACAAAAGAGACCCAGTACTTC. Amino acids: CSVQATKETQYF.

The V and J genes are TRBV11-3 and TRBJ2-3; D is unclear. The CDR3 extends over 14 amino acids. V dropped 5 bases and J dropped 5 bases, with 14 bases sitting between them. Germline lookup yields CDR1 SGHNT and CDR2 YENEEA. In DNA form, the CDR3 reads TGTGCCAGCAGCCACGCTCCAATCGGAGATACGCAGTATTTT. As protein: CASSHAPIGDTQYF.

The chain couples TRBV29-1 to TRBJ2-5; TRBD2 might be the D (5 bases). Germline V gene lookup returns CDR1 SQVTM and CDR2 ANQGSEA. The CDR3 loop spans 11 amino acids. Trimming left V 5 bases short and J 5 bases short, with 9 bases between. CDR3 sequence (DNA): TGCAGCGTTAAGGGAGAGGAGACCCAGTACTTC. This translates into CSVKGEETQYF.

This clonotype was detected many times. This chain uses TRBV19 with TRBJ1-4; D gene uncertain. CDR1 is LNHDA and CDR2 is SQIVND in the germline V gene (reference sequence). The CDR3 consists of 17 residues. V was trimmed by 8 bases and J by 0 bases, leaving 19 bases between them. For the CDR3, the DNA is TGTGCCAGTTCCTCGCGAAACGGGGAGGCAACTAATGAAAAACTGTTTTTT. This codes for CASSSRNGEATNEKLFF.

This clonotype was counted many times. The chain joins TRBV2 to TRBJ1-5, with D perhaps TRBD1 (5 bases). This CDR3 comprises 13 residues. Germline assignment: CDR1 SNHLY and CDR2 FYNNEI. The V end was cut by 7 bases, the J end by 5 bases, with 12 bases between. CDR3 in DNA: TGTGCCAGCACAGGGTTTCCCGATCAGCCCCAGCATTTT. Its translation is CASTGFPDQPQHF.

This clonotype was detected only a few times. This chain's CDR3 is CATSQGNVGNQPQHF. CDR3 coding DNA: TGTGCCACCAGTCAGGGGAACGTAGGCAATCAGCCCCAGCATTTT. The chain carries TRBV24-1 and TRBJ1-5; D is perhaps TRBD1 (6 bases). Trimming removed 6 bases at V and 2 bases at J, with 13 bases between. The V gene's germline CDR1 is KGHDR and CDR2 SFDVKD. The CDR3 runs to 15 residues.

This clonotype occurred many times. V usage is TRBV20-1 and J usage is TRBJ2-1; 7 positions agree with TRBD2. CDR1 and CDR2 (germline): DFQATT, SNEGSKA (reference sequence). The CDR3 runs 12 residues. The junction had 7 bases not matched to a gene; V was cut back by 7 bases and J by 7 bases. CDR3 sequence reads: CSVGTSDNEQFF. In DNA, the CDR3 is TGCAGTGTAGGAACTAGCGATAATGAGCAGTTCTTC.

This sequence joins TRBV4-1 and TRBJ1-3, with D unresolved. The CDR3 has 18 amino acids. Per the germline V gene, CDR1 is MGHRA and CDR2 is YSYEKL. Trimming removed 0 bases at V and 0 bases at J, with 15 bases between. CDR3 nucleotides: TGCGCCAGCAGCCAAGAGGGCGGCTGGGCGGACTCTGGAAACACCATATATTTT. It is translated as CASSQEGGWADSGNTIYF.

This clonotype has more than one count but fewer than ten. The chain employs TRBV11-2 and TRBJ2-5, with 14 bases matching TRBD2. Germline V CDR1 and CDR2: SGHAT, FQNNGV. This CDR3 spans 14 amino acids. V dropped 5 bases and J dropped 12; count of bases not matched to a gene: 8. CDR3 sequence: CASSPRTSGGPEYF. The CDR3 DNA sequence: TGTGCCAGCAGCCCAAGGACTAGCGGGGGGCCCGAGTACTTC.

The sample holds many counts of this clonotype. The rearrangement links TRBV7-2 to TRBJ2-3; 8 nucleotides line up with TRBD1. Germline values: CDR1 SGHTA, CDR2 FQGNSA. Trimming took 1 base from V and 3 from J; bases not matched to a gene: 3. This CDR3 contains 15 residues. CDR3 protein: CASSLGTGITDTQYF. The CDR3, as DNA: TGTGCCAGCAGCTTAGGGACAGGGATTACAGATACGCAGTATTTT. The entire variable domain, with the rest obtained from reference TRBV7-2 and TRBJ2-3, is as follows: GAGVSQSPSNKVTEKGKDVELRCDPISGHTALYWYRQSLGQGLEFLIYFQGNSAPDKSGLPSDRFSAERTGGSVSTLTIQRTQQEDSAVYLCASSLGTGITDTQYFGPGTRLTVL.

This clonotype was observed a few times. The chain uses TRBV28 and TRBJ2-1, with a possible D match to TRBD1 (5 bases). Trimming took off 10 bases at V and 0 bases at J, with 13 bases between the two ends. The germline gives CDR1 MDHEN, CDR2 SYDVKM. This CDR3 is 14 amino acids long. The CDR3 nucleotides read TGTGCCACGCTGACAGAGAGCTCCTACAATGAGCAGTTCTTC. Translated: CATLTESSYNEQFF.